Following are 27 T cell receptor beta chains from one sample sequenced in a study of response to subunit inactivated influenza vaccine. TCRdb re-called the RT-PCR reads with MiXCR, one entry per CDR3 protein. The profile shows hundreds of thousands of distinct CDR3 sequences, around 8% of them singletons. The sequencing used PBMCs from blood, collected roughly 24 months after vaccination. These TCRs come from a man in his fifties or sixties who received an inactivated influenza vaccine.

The chain employs TRBV12-3 or TRBV12-4 and TRBJ2-4, with 7 bases aligning to TRBD1. CDR3 length: 14 residues. V dropped 6 bases and J dropped 3; count of bases not matched to a gene: 5. The CDR3 is CASSHGTVKNIQYF. In DNA, the CDR3 is TGTGCCAGCAGCCACGGGACAGTCAAAAACATTCAGTACTTC.

This clonotype was recorded many times. The V call is TRBV5-1, the J call TRBJ1-4; D is ambiguous. Trimming left V 0 bases short and J 5 bases short, with 5 bases between. From germline, CDR1 is SGHRS and CDR2 YFSETQ. This CDR3 spans 13 amino acids. The CDR3 protein is CASSLDTNEKLFF. CDR3 sequence (DNA): TGCGCCAGCAGCTTGGACACGAATGAAAAACTGTTTTTT.

The gene calls are TRBV6-2 or TRBV6-3 and TRBJ1-6; tentative D call: TRBD1 (5 bases). The germline V gene encodes CDR1 MNHEY and CDR2 SVGEGT. This CDR3 contains 15 residues. V lost 0 bases and J 7 bases, leaving 10 bases between the germline ends. CDR3 amino acids: CASSYSAGQNSPLHF. In DNA, the CDR3 is TGTGCCAGCAGTTACTCGGCGGGGCAGAATTCACCCCTCCACTTT.

V is TRBV2 and J is TRBJ2-5; 9 nucleotides align to TRBD1. The J segment lost 5 bases and the V segment lost 4 bases, leaving 2 bases of the junction unmatched. This CDR3 contains 13 residues. Germline V lookup: CDR1 SNHLY, CDR2 FYNNEI. CDR3 DNA: TGTGCCAGCAGTGCTGGGACAGGGGAGACCCAGTACTTC. Residues: CASSAGTGETQYF.

This clonotype was recorded once. V gene TRBV7-8 combines with J gene TRBJ2-5, with 10 bases lining up with TRBD2. Trimming removed 3 bases from V and 4 bases from J; junction bases left unmatched: 8. Germline CDR1 reads SGHVS; CDR2 reads FQNEAQ. CDR3 length: 16 residues. DNA for the CDR3: TGTGCCAGCAGCTTTCGAGCGGGAGGGGCGGTAGAGACCCAGTACTTC. It specifies CASSFRAGGAVETQYF. Based on the CDR3 plus reference TRBV7-8 and TRBJ2-5, the full variable domain is GAGVSQSPRYKVAKRGQDVALRCDPISGHVSLFWYQQALGQGPEFLTYFQNEAQLDKSGLPSDRFFAERPEGSVSTLKIQRTQQEDSAVYLCASSFRAGGAVETQYFGPGTRLLVL.

This clonotype was detected only a few times. This chain uses TRBV10-3 with TRBJ2-7; D not certain. The CDR3 has 15 residues. Germline-derived CDR1 and CDR2 are ENHRY and SYGVKD. Deletions cut 0 bases from V and 1 base from J, with 10 bases between. The CDR3 DNA reads as TGTGCCATCAGTGAGTCAAGTGGGCCTTCCTACGAGCAGTACTTC. Translation: CAISESSGPSYEQYF.

This chain joins TRBV4-3 and TRBJ1-3; D remains ambiguous. V was shortened by 3 bases and J by 4 bases, with 7 bases between the two germline ends. Germline CDR1 is LGHNA and CDR2 is YSLEER. The CDR3 runs 13 residues. The CDR3 DNA is TGCGCCAGCAGCCAGCCCGAAGGAAACACCATATATTTT. Residues: CASSQPEGNTIYF.

This clonotype has just a few counts. The genes are TRBV7-9 and TRBJ2-2, with D maybe TRBD2 (6 bases). The germline CDR1 and CDR2 sequences are SEHNR and FQNEAQ (reference sequence). The CDR3 consists of 14 residues. The V end lost 4 bases, the J end lost 3 bases, and 9 bases lay between the germline ends. CDR3 in DNA: TGTGCCAGCAGCTACGGGACTGACACCGGGGAGCTGTTTTTT. It codes for CASSYGTDTGELFF.

This clonotype came up a few times. This rearrangement joins TRBV20-1 to TRBJ2-3; 11 bases align to TRBD2. The CDR3 is 15 amino acids. The V gene end was trimmed by 1 base and the J gene end by 4 bases; junction bases not matched to a gene: 4. The germline gives CDR1 DFQATT, CDR2 SNEGSKA (reference sequence). CDR3 DNA: TGCAGTGCTAGAGTTAGCGGGGGGGTGTCAGATACGCAGTATTTT. It yields the protein CSARVSGGVSDTQYF.

This clonotype was observed many times. V gene TRBV12-3 or TRBV12-4 combines with J gene TRBJ2-5, with D tentatively TRBD2 (6 bases). Trimming pared 6 bases from V and 4 bases from J, leaving 15 bases between. This CDR3 comprises 14 residues. CDR3 DNA: TGTGCCAGCAGGCCCAGGGAGGTAATAGAGACCCAGTACTTC. Residues: CASRPREVIETQYF.

This rearrangement joins TRBV4-1 to TRBJ2-1; D ambiguous. CDR3 length: 16 residues. Germline V gene lookup returns CDR1 MGHRA and CDR2 YSYEKL. Trimming shortened V by 4 bases and J by 2 bases, and 15 bases separated the two germline ends. The CDR3 DNA sequence: TGCGCCAGCAGCCGGGTCGGAAGAAAAACCTACAATGAGCAGTTCTTC. It specifies CASSRVGRKTYNEQFF.

This clonotype was detected a few times. The chain joins TRBV12-3 or TRBV12-4 to TRBJ1-5; D gene uncertain. The CDR3 consists of 13 residues. V was pared by 3 bases and J by 2 bases, with 5 bases between. Here the CDR3 reads CASSFTGNQPQHF. The CDR3 nucleotides are TGTGCCAGCAGTTTTACAGGCAATCAGCCCCAGCATTTT.

The chain links TRBV20-1 to TRBJ2-7, with D unresolved. Trimming took off 4 bases at V and 3 bases at J, with 4 bases between the two ends. CDR1 and CDR2 (germline): DFQATT, SNEGSKA (reference sequence). CDR3 length: 10 residues. CDR3 DNA: TGCAGTGCTACGATCTACGAGCAGTACTTC. Amino acid sequence: CSATIYEQYF.

This chain joins TRBV19 and TRBJ2-5, with D possibly being TRBD2 (6 bases). The germline V and J ends were trimmed by 10 bases and 1 base, with 10 bases remaining between them. The CDR3 extends over 12 amino acids. The V gene's germline CDR1 is LNHDA and CDR2 SQIVND (reference sequence). DNA of the CDR3: TGTGCCACACGGGACTTCCAAGAGACCCAGTACTTC. Its protein is CATRDFQETQYF.

The chain links TRBV4-3 to TRBJ2-1; D is unresolved. The CDR3 consists of 17 residues. Germline V CDR1 and CDR2: LGHNA, YSLEER. V was pared by 3 bases and J by 7 bases, with 22 bases between. The CDR3 DNA follows: TGCGCCAGCAGCCAGCGGCTAATGGCAAACGGCCCTAATGAGCAGTTCTTC. Its protein is CASSQRLMANGPNEQFF.

The rearrangement joins TRBV7-9 to TRBJ2-3; D is uncertain. Germline CDR1 is SEHNR and CDR2 is FQNEAQ (reference sequence). This CDR3 has 12 residues. V was shortened by 5 bases and J by 5 bases, with 8 bases between the two germline ends. CDR3 coding DNA: TGTGCCAGCAGCAACTCTAAAGATACGCAGTATTTT. Translating gives CASSNSKDTQYF.

The gene calls are TRBV5-5 and TRBJ2-1, with D perhaps matching TRBD1 (6 bases). The CDR3 consists of 15 residues. The ends were cut back, 1 base at V and 9 bases at J, with 17 bases in the middle. Germline assignment: CDR1 SGHKS and CDR2 YYEKEE (reference sequence). The CDR3 DNA sequence: TGTGCCAGCAGCTTGTCGGGACACCCTCTTTCTGAGCAGTTCTTC. This translates into CASSLSGHPLSEQFF.

This clonotype was counted only a few times. The J gene is TRBJ2-1, the V gene TRBV7-8; TRBD2 agrees at 8 bases. The J segment lost 7 bases and the V segment lost 2 bases, leaving 4 bases of the junction unmatched. CDR3 length equals 14 residues. The V gene's germline CDR1 is SGHVS and CDR2 FQNEAQ. CDR3 DNA sequence: TGTGCCAGCAGCTTAATGGTAGCGGGGAATGAGCAGTTCTTC. Translated: CASSLMVAGNEQFF.

The genes are TRBV3-1 and TRBJ1-6; TRBD1 matches 9 bases. The CDR3 contains 13 residues. The V gene end was trimmed by 6 bases and the J gene end by 10 bases; junction bases not matched to a gene: 4. Looked up from germline, CDR1 is LGHDT and CDR2 is YNNKEL (reference sequence). CDR3 sequence (DNA): TGTGCCAGCAGGCCGGGACAGGGATCACCCCTCCACTTT. It translates to CASRPGQGSPLHF.

The chain joins TRBV3-1 to TRBJ2-7; weak D call: TRBD2 (6 bases). Germline V gene lookup returns CDR1 LGHDT and CDR2 YNNKEL (reference sequence). V was pared by 0 bases and J by 2 bases, with 11 bases between. The CDR3 contains 15 residues. CDR3 protein: CASSQDPAGTYEQYF. The CDR3 bases are TGTGCCAGCAGCCAAGATCCTGCGGGAACCTACGAGCAGTACTTC.

The J gene is TRBJ1-1, the V gene TRBV5-6, with D tentatively TRBD1 (5 bases). The CDR3 has 14 amino acids. The germline CDR1 and CDR2 sequences are SGHDT and YYEEEE. Trimming cost V 5 bases and J 0 bases, with 11 bases left between them. The CDR3 sequence is CASRTATMNTEAFF. The CDR3 nucleotides read TGTGCCAGCAGGACAGCGACGATGAACACTGAAGCTTTCTTT.

This chain uses TRBV14 with TRBJ2-3, with D possibly matching TRBD2 (6 bases). The CDR3 has 17 amino acids. Germline V lookup: CDR1 SGHDN, CDR2 FVKESK. V gave up 0 bases and J gave up 1 base, with 14 bases separating them. The CDR3 loop reads CASSQDIGQRGTDTQYF. The CDR3 DNA reads as TGTGCCAGCAGCCAAGATATCGGGCAGCGGGGCACAGATACGCAGTATTTT.

This rearrangement joins TRBV12-3 or TRBV12-4 to TRBJ1-5; unclear D gene. This CDR3 region has 15 residues. Trimming pared 3 bases from V and 0 bases from J, leaving 9 bases between. The CDR3 DNA reads as TGTGCCAGCAGTTTTGATAACGGTAGCAATCAGCCCCAGCATTTT. The encoded protein is CASSFDNGSNQPQHF.

The chain carries TRBV6-1 and TRBJ2-7, with 10 bases aligning to TRBD1. V trimming: 7 bases; J trimming: 7 bases; junction bases outside the gene matches: 7. The CDR3 extends over 13 amino acids. Looked up from germline, CDR1 is MNHNS and CDR2 is SASEGT. DNA of the CDR3: TGTGCCAGCATTGGACAGGGGGGGGCAGAGCAGTACTTC. It is translated as CASIGQGGAEQYF.

This clonotype has more than one count but fewer than ten. The germline gene is not matched at one end of the junction; a read error may be the cause. The rearrangement links TRBV18 to TRBJ1-5; no reliable D call. Germline V gives CDR1 KGHSH, CDR2 LQKENI. The CDR3 sequence is 15 residues long. CDR3 sequence reads: CASSPREGGNQPQHF. Written as DNA, the CDR3 is TGTGCCAGCTCTCCACGAGAGGGTGGGAATCAGCCCCAGCATTTT.

The chain links TRBV19 to TRBJ2-4; D may match TRBD1 or TRBD2 (5 bases each). CDR3 size: 13 residues. Germline V gives CDR1 LNHDA, CDR2 SQIVND (reference sequence). The V and J ends lost 7 bases and 7 bases respectively, with 14 bases between them. The CDR3 coding sequence is TGTGCCAGTACGGGTGCTTGGGGGAACATTCAGTACTTC. As protein: CASTGAWGNIQYF.

This clonotype appeared a few times. The chain employs TRBV6-5 and TRBJ1-5, with 10 positions matching TRBD1. Per the germline V gene, CDR1 is MNHEY and CDR2 is SVGAGI. This CDR3 is built from 16 residues. Unmatched junction bases numbered 4, after V lost 5 bases and J lost 0 bases. Here the CDR3 reads CASSHRDRGSNQPQHF. Written as DNA, the CDR3 is TGTGCCAGCAGTCACCGGGACAGGGGTAGCAATCAGCCCCAGCATTTT.